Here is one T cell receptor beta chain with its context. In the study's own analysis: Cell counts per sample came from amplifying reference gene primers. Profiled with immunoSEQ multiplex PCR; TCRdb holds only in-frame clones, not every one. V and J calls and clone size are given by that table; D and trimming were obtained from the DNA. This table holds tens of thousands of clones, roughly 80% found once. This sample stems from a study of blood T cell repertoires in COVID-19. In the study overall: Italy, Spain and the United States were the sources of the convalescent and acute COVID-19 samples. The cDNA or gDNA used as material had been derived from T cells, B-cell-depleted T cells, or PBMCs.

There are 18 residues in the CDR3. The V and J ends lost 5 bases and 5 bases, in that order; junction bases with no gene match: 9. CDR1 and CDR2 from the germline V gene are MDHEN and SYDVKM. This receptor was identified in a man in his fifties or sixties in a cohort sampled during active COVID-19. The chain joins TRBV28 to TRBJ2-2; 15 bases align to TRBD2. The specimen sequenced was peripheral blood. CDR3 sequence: CASSPAGLAGGGTGELFF. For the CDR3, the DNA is TGTGCCAGCAGTCCCGCGGGACTAGCGGGAGGCGGGACCGGGGAGCTGTTTTTT.